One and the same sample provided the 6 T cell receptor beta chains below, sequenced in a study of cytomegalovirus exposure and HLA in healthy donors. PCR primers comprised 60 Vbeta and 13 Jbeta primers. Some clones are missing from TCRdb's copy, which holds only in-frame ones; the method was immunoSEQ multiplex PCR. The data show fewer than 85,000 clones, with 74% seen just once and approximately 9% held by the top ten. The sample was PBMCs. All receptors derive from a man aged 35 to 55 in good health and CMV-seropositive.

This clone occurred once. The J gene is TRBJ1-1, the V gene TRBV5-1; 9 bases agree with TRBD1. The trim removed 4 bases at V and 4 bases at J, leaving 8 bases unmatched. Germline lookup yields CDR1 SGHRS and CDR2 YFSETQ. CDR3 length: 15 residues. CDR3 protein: CASSPQGALGTEAFF. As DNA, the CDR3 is TGCGCCAGCAGCCCACAGGGGGCTCTTGGCACTGAAGCTTTCTTT.

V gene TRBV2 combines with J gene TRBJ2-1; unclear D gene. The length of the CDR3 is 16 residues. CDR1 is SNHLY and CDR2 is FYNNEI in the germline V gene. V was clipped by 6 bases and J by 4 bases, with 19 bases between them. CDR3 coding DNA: TGTGCCAGCAGCCATGCGCTTCACCCAATTTACAATGAGCAGTTCTTC. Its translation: CASSHALHPIYNEQFF.

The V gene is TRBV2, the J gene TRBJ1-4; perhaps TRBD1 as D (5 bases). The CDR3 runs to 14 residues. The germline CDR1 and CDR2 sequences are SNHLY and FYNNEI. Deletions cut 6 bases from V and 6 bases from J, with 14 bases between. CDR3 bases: TGTGCCAGCAGCCACAGGACCAAAGATGAAAAACTGTTTTTT. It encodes CASSHRTKDEKLFF.

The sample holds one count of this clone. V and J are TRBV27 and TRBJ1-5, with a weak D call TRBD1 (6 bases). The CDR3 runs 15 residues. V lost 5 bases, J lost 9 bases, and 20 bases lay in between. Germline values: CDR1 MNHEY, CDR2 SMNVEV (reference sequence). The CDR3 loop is CASSTIGTFPGPQHF. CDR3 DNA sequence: TGTGCCAGCAGTACCATCGGGACATTCCCGGGGCCCCAGCATTTT.

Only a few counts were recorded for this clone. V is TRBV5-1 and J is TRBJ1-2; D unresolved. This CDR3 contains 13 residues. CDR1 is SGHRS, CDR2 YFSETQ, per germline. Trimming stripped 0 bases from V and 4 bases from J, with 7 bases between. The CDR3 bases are TGCGCCAGCAGCTTGGACGGGAGCTATGGCTACACCTTC. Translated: CASSLDGSYGYTF.

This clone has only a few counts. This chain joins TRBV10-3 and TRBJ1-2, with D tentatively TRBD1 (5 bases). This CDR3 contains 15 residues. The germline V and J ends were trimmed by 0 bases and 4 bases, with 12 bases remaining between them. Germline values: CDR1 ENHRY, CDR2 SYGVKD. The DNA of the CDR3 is TGTGCCATCAGTGAGTCGAAGGCGGACATCTATGGCTACACCTTC. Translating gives CAISESKADIYGYTF.